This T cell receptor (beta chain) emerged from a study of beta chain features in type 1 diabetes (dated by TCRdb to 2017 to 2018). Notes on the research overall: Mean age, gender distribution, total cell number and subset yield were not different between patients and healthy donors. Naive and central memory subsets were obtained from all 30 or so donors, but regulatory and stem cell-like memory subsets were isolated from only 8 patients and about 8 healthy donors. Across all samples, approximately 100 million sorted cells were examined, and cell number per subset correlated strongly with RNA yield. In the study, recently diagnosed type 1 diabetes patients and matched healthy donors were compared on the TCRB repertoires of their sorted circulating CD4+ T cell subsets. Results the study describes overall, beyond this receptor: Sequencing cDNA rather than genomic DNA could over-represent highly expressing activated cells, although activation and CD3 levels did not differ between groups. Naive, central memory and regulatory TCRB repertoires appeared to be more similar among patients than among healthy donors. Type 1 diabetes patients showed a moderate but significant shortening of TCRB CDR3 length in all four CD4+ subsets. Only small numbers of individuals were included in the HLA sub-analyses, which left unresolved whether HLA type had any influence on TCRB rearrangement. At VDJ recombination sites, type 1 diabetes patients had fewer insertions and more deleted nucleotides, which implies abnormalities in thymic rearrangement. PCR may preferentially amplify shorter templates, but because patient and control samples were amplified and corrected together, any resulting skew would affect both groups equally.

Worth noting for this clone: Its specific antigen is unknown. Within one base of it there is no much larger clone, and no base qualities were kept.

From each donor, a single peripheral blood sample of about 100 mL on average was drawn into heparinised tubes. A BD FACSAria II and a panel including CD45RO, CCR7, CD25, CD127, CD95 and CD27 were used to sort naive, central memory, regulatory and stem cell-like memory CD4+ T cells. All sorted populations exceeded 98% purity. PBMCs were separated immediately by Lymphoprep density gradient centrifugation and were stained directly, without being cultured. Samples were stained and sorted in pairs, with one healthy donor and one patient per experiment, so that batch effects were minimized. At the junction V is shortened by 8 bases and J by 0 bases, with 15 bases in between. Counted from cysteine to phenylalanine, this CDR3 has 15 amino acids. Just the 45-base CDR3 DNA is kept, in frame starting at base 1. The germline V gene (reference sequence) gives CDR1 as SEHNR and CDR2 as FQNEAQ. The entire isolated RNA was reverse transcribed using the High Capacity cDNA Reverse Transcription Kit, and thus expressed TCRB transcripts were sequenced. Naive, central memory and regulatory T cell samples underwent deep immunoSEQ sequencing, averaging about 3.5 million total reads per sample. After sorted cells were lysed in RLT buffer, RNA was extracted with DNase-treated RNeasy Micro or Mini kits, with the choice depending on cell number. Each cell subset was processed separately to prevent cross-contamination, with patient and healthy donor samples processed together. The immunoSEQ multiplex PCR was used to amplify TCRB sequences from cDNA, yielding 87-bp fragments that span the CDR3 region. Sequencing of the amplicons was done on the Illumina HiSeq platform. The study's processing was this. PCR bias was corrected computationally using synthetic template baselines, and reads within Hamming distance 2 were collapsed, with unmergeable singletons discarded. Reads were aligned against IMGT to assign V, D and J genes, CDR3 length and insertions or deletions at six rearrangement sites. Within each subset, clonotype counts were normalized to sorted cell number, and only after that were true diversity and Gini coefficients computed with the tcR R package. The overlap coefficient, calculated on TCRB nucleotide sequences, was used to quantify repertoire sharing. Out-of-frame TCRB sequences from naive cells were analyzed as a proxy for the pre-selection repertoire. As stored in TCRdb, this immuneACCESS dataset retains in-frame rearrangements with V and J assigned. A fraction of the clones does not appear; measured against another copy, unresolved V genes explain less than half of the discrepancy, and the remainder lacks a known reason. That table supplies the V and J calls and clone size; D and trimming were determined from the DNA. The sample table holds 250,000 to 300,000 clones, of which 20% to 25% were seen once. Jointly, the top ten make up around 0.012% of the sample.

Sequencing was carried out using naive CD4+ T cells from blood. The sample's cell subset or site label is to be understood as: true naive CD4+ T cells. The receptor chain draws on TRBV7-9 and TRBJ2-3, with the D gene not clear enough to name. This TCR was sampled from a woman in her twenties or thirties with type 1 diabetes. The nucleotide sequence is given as TGTGCCAGCGCCTCCCTAGTTTCTAGCACAGATACGCAGTATTTT. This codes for CASASLVSSTDTQYF.